These 21 T cell receptor beta chains originate from one sample sequenced in a study of T-cell memory formation after mild COVID-19. TCRdb processed the 5' RACE reads anew with MiXCR; each CDR3 protein has one entry. The sample holds about 340,000 distinct CDR3 sequences, roughly 15% seen once. Sample: PBMCs or a T cell subset sorted from them (not recorded which). The receptors stem from a man younger than 35 who had mild COVID-19 (a few samples of this study predate the infection). Cell type and time point are not known.

A few counts support this clonotype. The chain has TRBV6-5 and TRBJ2-7; D not resolved. Trimming pared 6 bases from V and 4 bases from J, leaving 7 bases between. Germline-derived CDR1 and CDR2 are MNHEY and SVGAGI. This CDR3 comprises 11 residues. DNA for the CDR3: TGTGCCAGCAGGTCTGAGTACGAGCAGTACGTC. This encodes CASRSEYEQYV.

This clonotype appeared a single time. V and J are TRBV19 and TRBJ2-7; D gene ambiguous. Germline CDR1 LNHDA, CDR2 SQIVND (reference sequence). V was pared by 7 bases and J by 5 bases, with 18 bases between. CDR3 length: 14 amino acids. The CDR3 spells CASKKAGLLDEQYF. The CDR3 DNA sequence: TGTGCCAGTAAGAAGGCCGGCCTTTTGGACGAGCAGTACTTC.

There are a few counts of this clonotype. The V call is TRBV15, the J call TRBJ2-7; 7 nucleotides match TRBD1. The trim removed 3 bases at V and 2 bases at J, leaving 13 bases unmatched. Germline CDR1 is LNHNV and CDR2 is YYDKDF (reference sequence). The CDR3 is 17 residues long. The CDR3 sequence is CATSRGSSTGSTYEQYF. CDR3 nucleotides: TGTGCCACCAGCAGGGGATCTTCGACAGGGTCCACCTACGAGCAGTACTTC.

A few counts support this clonotype. V usage is TRBV20-1 and J usage is TRBJ1-5, with 8 positions matching TRBD1. With 0 bases clipped from V and 6 bases from J, the junction kept 7 bases outside the gene matches. The CDR3 sequence is 15 residues long. CDR1 DFQATT and CDR2 SNEGSKA come from the germline V gene (reference sequence). The CDR3 region has the DNA TGCAGTGCTAGAGATCCCAGGGGGCGAAGTCAGCCCCAGCATTTT. Translating it yields CSARDPRGRSQPQHF.

The chain carries TRBV7-3 and TRBJ2-1; 9 bases agree with TRBD1. From germline, CDR1 is SGHTA and CDR2 FQGTGA. This CDR3 contains 16 residues. Trimming removed 5 bases from V and 6 bases from J; junction bases left unmatched: 11. CDR3 protein: CASSPTGTGSGNEQFF. CDR3 sequence (DNA): TGTGCCAGCAGCCCAACGGGGACAGGGTCCGGCAATGAGCAGTTCTTC.

The rearrangement uses TRBV18 and TRBJ1-1; possible D gene TRBD1, 5 bases. CDR3 length: 14 amino acids. Germline CDR1 reads KGHSH; CDR2 reads LQKENI. The V end was cut by 0 bases, the J end by 11 bases, with 16 bases between. The CDR3 reads CASSPPGLGGWAFF. The DNA for the CDR3 is TGTGCCAGCTCACCACCGGGGCTTGGAGGGTGGGCTTTCTTT. The complete variable domain, with remaining parts taken from reference TRBV18 and TRBJ1-1, reads NAGVMQNPRHLVRRRGQEARLRCSPMKGHSHVYWYRQLPEEGLKFMVYLQKENIIDESGMPKERFSAEFPKEGPSILRIQQVVRGDSAAYFCASSPPGLGGWAFFGQGTRLTVV.

In the case of this clonotype: The CDR3 does not close with the conserved phenylalanine or tryptophan, likely indicating a read error. The rearrangement joins TRBV12-3 or TRBV12-4 to TRBJ2-1; 12 nucleotides match TRBD2. The junction had 7 bases not matched to a gene; V was cut back by 6 bases and J by 7 bases. The CDR3 length is 15 residues. The chain's CDR3 is CASSPPSGGVNEQFY. In nucleotides, the CDR3 is TGTGCCAGCAGCCCCCCTAGCGGGGGGGTTAATGAGCAGTTCTAC.

This clonotype came up a few times. This rearrangement joins TRBV29-1 to TRBJ2-7; D gene unclear. Germline V gene data show CDR1 as SQVTM and CDR2 as ANQGSEA. The CDR3 length is 15 residues. V was cut by 2 bases and J by 0 bases, with 14 bases left in between. Here the CDR3 DNA reads TGCAGCGTTGAAACCCGGGCCAGGAGCTCCTACGAGCAGTACTTC. Translated: CSVETRARSSYEQYF.

V usage is TRBV24-1 and J usage is TRBJ2-3; D ambiguous. The CDR3 length is 16 residues. Trimming left V 6 bases short and J 0 bases short, with 15 bases between. CDR1 is KGHDR, CDR2 SFDVKD, per germline. In DNA form, the CDR3 reads TGTGCCACCAGTCTTGTGCTAGAAACTAGCACAGATACGCAGTATTTT. Amino acid sequence: CATSLVLETSTDTQYF.

The sample holds a few counts of this clonotype. The chain links TRBV6-1 to TRBJ2-5, with a weak D call TRBD1 (5 bases). The CDR3 is 14 amino acids. With 6 bases removed from V and 0 bases from J, the gap between germline ends came to 11 bases. Germline V gene lookup returns CDR1 MNHNS and CDR2 SASEGT. The CDR3 DNA is TGTGCCAGCAGCTTACAGGAATACCAAGAGACCCAGTACTTC. Translating gives CASSLQEYQETQYF.

This clonotype was seen many times. The chain links TRBV6-5 to TRBJ2-7, with D possibly being TRBD1 (6 bases). With 5 bases removed from V and 4 bases from J, the gap between germline ends came to 6 bases. Germline V gene data show CDR1 as MNHEY and CDR2 as SVGAGI. The CDR3 loop spans 11 amino acids. CDR3: CASSDRYEQYF. The DNA for the CDR3 is TGTGCCAGCAGTGACAGGTACGAGCAGTACTTC.

This clonotype came up many times. The CDR3 loop is CASSRGQYYEQYF. In DNA, the CDR3 is TGTGCCAGCAGCCGTGGACAGTACTACGAGCAGTACTTC. The chain joins TRBV7-2 to TRBJ2-7; D perhaps matches TRBD1 (6 bases). The CDR3 extends over 13 amino acids. V lost 5 bases and J lost 3, with 11 bases in between. Germline CDR1 SGHTA, CDR2 FQGNSA.

The sample holds a few counts of this clonotype. The chain joins TRBV10-3 to TRBJ2-7, with TRBD1 matching over 11 bases. The germline gives CDR1 ENHRY, CDR2 SYGVKD. The trim removed 6 bases at V and 6 bases at J, leaving 4 bases unmatched. The CDR3 loop spans 13 amino acids. The CDR3 loop is CAIRGQGAGEQYV. CDR3 nucleotide sequence: TGTGCCATCAGAGGACAGGGGGCTGGCGAGCAGTACGTC.

J is TRBJ1-5 and V is TRBV12-3 or TRBV12-4; TRBD1 agrees at 9 bases. After removal of 6 bases from V and 6 bases from J, the junction contained 6 bases not matched to a gene. The CDR3 contains 14 residues. The CDR3 loop reads CASRGTGLAQPQHF. The DNA of the CDR3 is TGTGCCAGCAGGGGGACAGGGTTGGCTCAGCCCCAGCATTTT.

This clonotype occurred a few times. The rearrangement uses TRBV30 and TRBJ2-5; D gene uncertain. The germline CDR1 and CDR2 sequences are GTSNPN and SVGIG (reference sequence). The CDR3 is 13 amino acids. V shed 1 base and J shed 5 bases, with 11 bases lying between them. DNA for the CDR3: TGTGCCTGGAGTGGCCACTCCCAGGAGACCCAGTACTTC. Its protein is CAWSGHSQETQYF.

The chain links TRBV7-2 to TRBJ1-2; a weak D match, TRBD1 (5 bases). Germline V CDR1 and CDR2: SGHTA, FQGNSA. CDR3 length: 12 amino acids. Trimming took 7 bases from V and 7 from J, leaving 13 bases between them. The CDR3 nucleotides are TGTGCCAGCAATGTCCAGGGTATTGGCTACACCTTC. It encodes CASNVQGIGYTF.

The CDR3 sequence is CASTGMGGYTF. Here the CDR3 DNA reads TGTGCCAGCACAGGGATGGGTGGCTACACCTTC. The chain couples TRBV2 to TRBJ1-2; D is possibly TRBD1 (5 bases). Looked up from germline, CDR1 is SNHLY and CDR2 is FYNNEI. The CDR3 has 11 residues. V shed 7 bases and J shed 7 bases, with 10 bases lying between them.

The genes are TRBV15 and TRBJ1-2; no clear D. The CDR3 runs to 13 residues. Germline CDR1 is LNHNV and CDR2 is YYDKDF (reference sequence). V was clipped by 5 bases and J by 3 bases, with 10 bases between them. The CDR3 protein is CATSSRSDYGYTF. The CDR3 DNA reads TGTGCCACCAGCTCTCGTAGCGACTATGGCTACACCTTC.

The chain links TRBV13 to TRBJ2-3; D might be TRBD1 (6 bases). This CDR3 has 19 residues. CDR1 PRHDT and CDR2 FYEKMQ come from the germline V gene (reference sequence). Trimming cost V 1 base and J 1 base, with 21 bases left between them. This CDR3 is CASSLERFRGDLRTDTQYF. The CDR3 bases are TGTGCCAGCAGCTTAGAGCGGTTCAGGGGCGACTTGCGCACAGATACGCAGTATTTT.

This clonotype was observed a few times. The chain recombines TRBV5-1 with TRBJ2-3; D unresolved. The ends were cut back, 2 bases at V and 5 bases at J, with 15 bases in the middle. The CDR3 totals 15 residues. Germline CDR1 is SGHRS and CDR2 is YFSETQ. The CDR3 DNA is TGCGCCAGCAGCTTTTCAGCTTTAGGTGGAGATACGCAGTATTTT. This translates into CASSFSALGGDTQYF.

V usage is TRBV5-1 and J usage is TRBJ1-1; no clear D. Trimming shortened V by 0 bases and J by 1 base, and 10 bases separated the two germline ends. This CDR3 comprises 15 residues. Germline-derived CDR1 and CDR2 are SGHRS and YFSETQ. The CDR3 DNA is TGCGCCAGCAGCTTGGGATACGGAGGGAACACTGAAGCTTTCTTT. It codes for CASSLGYGGNTEAFF.